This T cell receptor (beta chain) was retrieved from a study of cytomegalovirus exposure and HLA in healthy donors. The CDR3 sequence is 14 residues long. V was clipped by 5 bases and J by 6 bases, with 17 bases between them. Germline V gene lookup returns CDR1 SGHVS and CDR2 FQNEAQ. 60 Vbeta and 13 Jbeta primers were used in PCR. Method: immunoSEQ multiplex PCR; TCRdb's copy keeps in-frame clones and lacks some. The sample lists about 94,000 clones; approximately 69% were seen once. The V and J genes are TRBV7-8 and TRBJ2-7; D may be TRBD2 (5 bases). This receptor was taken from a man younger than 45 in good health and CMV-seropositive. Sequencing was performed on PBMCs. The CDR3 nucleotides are TGTGCCAGCAGCGCTTATGGAGGCGCGGGCGAGCAGTACTTC. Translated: CASSAYGGAGEQYF.